This T cell receptor (beta chain) is drawn from a study of cytomegalovirus exposure and HLA in healthy donors. The study, taken as a whole, reports: One later analysis reportedly identified an Asian-associated ancestry cluster that showed fewer N-insertions than the 666-donor mean.

The V end was cut by 1 base, the J end by 0 bases, with 13 bases between. The CDR3 extends over 17 amino acids. The germline V gene encodes CDR1 MGHRA and CDR2 YSYEKL. Concerning this clone: Antigen: not known.

The PCR was carried out with 60 Vbeta primers and 13 Jbeta primers. Profiling relied on immunoSEQ multiplex PCR, and the TCRdb table lists in-frame clones only, not all of them. The sample has 200,000 or so clones, roughly 84% seen once. The chain joins TRBV4-1 to TRBJ2-1, with a tentative D call TRBD2 (5 bases). The source is a boy aged 5-17 years in good health and CMV-seronegative. Sequencing was carried out using PBMCs. As DNA, the CDR3 is TGCGCCAGCAGCCAAGTCAGTAGACTAACCTCCTACAATGAGCAGTTCTTC. Protein sequence: CASSQVSRLTSYNEQFF.